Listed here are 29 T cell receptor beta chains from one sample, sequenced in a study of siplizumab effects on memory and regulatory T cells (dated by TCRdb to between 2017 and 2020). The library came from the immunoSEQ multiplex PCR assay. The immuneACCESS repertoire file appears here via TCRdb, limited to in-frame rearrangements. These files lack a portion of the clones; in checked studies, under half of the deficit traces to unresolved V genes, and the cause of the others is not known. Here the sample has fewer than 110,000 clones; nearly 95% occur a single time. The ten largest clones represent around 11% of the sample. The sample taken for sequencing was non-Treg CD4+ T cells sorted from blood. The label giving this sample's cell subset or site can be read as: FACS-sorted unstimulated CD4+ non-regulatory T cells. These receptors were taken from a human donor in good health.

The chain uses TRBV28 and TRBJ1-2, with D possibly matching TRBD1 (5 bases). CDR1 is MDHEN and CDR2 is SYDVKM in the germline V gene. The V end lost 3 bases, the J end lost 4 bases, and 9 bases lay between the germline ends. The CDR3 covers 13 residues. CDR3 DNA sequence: TGTGCCAGCAGTTTGGGCGGGACCTATGGCTACACCTTC. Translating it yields CASSLGGTYGYTF.

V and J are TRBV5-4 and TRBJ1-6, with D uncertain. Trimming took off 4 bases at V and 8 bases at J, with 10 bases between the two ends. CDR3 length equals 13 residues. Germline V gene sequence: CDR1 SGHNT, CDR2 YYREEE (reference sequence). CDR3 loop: CASSPGIDSPLHF. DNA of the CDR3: TGTGCCAGCAGCCCGGGTATTGATTCACCCCTCCACTTT.

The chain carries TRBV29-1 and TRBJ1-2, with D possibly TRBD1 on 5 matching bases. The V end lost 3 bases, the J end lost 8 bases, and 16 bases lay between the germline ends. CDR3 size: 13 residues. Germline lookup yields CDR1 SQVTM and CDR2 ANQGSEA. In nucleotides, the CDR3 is TGCAGCGTTGATTCCGGCGTCGACAGAGGCTACACCTTC. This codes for CSVDSGVDRGYTF.

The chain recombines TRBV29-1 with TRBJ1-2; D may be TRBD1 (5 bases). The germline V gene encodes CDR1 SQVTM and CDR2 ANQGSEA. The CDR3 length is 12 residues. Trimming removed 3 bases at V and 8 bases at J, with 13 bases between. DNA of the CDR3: TGCAGCGTTGAGGCGGGGGTAGAAGGCTACACCTTC. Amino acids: CSVEAGVEGYTF. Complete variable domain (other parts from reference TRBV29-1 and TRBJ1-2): SAVISQKPSRDICQRGTSLTIQCQVDSQVTMMFWYRQQPGQSLTLIATANQGSEATYESGFVIDKFPISRPNLTFSTLTVSNMSPEDSSIYLCSVEAGVEGYTFGSGTRLTVV.

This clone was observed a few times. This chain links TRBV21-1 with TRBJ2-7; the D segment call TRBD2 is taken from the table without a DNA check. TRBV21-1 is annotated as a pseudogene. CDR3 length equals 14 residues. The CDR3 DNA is TGTGCCAGCAGTCGAAGAGGGATACTTTACGAGCAGTACTTC. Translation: CASSRRGILYEQYF.

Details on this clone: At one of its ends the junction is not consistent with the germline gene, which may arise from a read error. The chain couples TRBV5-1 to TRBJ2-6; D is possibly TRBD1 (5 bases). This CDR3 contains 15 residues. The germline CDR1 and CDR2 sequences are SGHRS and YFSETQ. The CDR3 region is CASSLVISGANALTF. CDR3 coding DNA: TGCGCCAGCAGCTTGGTTATCTCTGGGGCCAACGCCCTGACTTTC. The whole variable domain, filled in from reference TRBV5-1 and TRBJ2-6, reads KAGVTQTPRYLIKTRGQQVTLSCSPISGHRSVSWYQQTPGQGLQFLFEYFSETQRNKGNFPGRFSGRQFSNSRSEMNVSTLELGDSALYLCASSLVISGANALTFGAGSRLTVL.

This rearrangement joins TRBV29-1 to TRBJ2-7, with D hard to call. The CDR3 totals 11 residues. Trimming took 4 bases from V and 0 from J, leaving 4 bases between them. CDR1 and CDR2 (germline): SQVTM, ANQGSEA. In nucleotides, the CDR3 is TGCAGCGTTGGAGGCTCCTACGAGCAGTACTTC. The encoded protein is CSVGGSYEQYF.

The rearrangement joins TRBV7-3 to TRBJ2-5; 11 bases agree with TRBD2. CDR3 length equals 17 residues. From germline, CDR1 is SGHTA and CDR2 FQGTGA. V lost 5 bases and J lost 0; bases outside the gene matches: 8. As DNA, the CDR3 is TGTGCCAGCAGCCCACCGTCGGGACTAGCGGACCAAGAGACCCAGTACTTC. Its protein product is CASSPPSGLADQETQYF.

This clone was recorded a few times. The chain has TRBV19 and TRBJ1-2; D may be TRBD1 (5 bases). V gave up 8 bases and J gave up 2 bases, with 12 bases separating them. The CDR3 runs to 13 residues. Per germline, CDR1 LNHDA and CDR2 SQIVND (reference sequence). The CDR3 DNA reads TGTGCCAGTGGGGCCCGGCAGAACTATGGCTACACCTTC. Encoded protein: CASGARQNYGYTF.

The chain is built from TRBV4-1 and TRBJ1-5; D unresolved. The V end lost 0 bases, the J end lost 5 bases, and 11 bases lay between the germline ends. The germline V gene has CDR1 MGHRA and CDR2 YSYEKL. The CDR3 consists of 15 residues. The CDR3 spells CASSQDATNHQPQHF. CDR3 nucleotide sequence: TGCGCCAGCAGCCAAGATGCGACAAATCATCAGCCCCAGCATTTT.

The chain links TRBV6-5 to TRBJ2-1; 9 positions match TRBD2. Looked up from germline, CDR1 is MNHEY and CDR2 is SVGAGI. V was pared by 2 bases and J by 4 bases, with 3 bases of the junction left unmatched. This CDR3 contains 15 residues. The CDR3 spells CASSYLGLAYNEQFF. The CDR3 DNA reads TGTGCCAGCAGTTACCTGGGACTAGCTTACAATGAGCAGTTCTTC.

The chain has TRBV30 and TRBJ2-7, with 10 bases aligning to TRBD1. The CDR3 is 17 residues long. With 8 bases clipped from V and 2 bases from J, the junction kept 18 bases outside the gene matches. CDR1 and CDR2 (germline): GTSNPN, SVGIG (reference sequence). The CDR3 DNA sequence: TGTGCCAGTGTTGCCGGGACAGGGGATTTTTTTACCTACGAGCAGTACTTC. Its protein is CASVAGTGDFFTYEQYF.

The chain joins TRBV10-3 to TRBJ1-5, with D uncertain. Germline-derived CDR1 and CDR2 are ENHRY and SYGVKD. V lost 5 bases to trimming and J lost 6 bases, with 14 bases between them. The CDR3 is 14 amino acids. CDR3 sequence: CAISNDRGVQPQHF. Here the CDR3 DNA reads TGTGCCATCAGTAACGATCGCGGGGTTCAGCCCCAGCATTTT.

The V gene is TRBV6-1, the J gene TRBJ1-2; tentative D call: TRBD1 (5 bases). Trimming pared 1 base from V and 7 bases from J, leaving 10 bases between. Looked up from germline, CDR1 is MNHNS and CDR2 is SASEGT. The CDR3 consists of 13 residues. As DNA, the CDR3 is TGTGCCAGCAGTGAAGTAGGTGGGGGTGGCTACACCTTC. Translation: CASSEVGGGGYTF.

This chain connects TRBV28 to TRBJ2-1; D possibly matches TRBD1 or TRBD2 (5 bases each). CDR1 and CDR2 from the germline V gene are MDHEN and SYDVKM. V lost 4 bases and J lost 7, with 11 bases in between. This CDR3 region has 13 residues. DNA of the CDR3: TGTGCCAGCAGTTGGGGGTTTCAAAATGAGCAGTTCTTC. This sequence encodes CASSWGFQNEQFF.

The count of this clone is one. CDR3 bases: TGTGCCAGCTCACCAGTACCGGGACTAGCGGGAGATAATGAGCAGTTCTTC. Protein product: CASSPVPGLAGDNEQFF. This chain joins TRBV18 and TRBJ2-1; 14 positions match TRBD2. Germline V CDR1 and CDR2: KGHSH, LQKENI. With V trimmed by 2 bases and J by 7 bases, 7 bases remained unmatched. The CDR3 has 17 amino acids.

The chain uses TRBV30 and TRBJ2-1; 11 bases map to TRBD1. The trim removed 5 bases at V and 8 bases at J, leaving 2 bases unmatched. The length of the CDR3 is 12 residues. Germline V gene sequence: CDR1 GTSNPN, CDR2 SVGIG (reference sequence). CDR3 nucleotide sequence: TGTGCCTGGGGACAGGGGGCGGATGAGCAGTTCTTC. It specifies CAWGQGADEQFF.

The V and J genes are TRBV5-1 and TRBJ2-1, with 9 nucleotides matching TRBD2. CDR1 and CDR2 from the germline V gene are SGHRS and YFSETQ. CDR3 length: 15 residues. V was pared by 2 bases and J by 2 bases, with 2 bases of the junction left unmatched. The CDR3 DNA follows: TGCGCCAGCAGCTTCTTAGCGGGAGCCTACAATGAGCAGTTCTTC. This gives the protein CASSFLAGAYNEQFF.

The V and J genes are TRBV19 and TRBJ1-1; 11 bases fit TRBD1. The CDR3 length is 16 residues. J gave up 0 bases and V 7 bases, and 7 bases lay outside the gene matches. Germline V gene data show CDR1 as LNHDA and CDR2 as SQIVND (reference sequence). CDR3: CASNPDRGRLNTEAFF. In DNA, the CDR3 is TGTGCCAGTAATCCGGACAGGGGGCGATTGAACACTGAAGCTTTCTTT. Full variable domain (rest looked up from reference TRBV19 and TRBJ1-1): DGGITQSPKYLFRKEGQNVTLSCEQNLNHDAMYWYRQDPGQGLRLIYYSQIVNDFQKGDIAEGYSVSREKKESFPLTVTSAQKNPTAFYLCASNPDRGRLNTEAFFGQGTRLTVV.

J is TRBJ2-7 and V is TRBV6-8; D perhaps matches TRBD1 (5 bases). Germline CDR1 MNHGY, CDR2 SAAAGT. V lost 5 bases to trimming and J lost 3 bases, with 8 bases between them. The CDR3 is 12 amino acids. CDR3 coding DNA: TGTGCCAGCAGTCAAGACAGCTACGAGCAGTACTTC. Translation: CASSQDSYEQYF.

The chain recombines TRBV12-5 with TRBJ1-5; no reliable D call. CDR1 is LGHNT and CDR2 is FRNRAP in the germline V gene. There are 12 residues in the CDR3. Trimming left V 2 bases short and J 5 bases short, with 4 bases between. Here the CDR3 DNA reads TGTGCTAGTGGTTTGATGGATCAGCCCCAGCATTTT. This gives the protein CASGLMDQPQHF.

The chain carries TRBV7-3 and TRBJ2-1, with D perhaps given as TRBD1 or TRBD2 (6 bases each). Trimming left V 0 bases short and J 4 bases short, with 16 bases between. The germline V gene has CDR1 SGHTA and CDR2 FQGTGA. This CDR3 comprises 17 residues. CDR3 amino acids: CASSLTGGGIVYNEQFF. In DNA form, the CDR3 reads TGTGCCAGCAGCTTAACTGGGGGCGGGATTGTTTACAATGAGCAGTTCTTC.

The CDR3 nucleotides are TGTGCCAGCAGCCAAGAGACGGGGGAGCAGTACTTC. This translates into CASSQETGEQYF. This sequence joins TRBV14 and TRBJ2-7; tentative D call: TRBD2 (5 bases). The CDR3 extends over 12 amino acids. Germline-derived CDR1 and CDR2 are SGHDN and FVKESK. V was pared by 0 bases and J by 7 bases, with 7 bases between. The full variable domain, its missing parts supplied by reference TRBV14 and TRBJ2-7, is EAGVTQFPSHSVIEKGQTVTLRCDPISGHDNLYWYRRVMGKEIKFLLHFVKESKQDESGMPNNRFLAERTGGTYSTLKVQPAELEDSGVYFCASSQETGEQYFGPGTRLTVT.

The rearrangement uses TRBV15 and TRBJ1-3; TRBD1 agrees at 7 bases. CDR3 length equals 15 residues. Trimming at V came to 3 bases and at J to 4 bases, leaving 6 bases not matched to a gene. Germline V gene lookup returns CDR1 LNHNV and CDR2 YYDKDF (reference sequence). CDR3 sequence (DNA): TGTGCCACCAGCAGGACAGGGATGCGGGGAAACACCATATATTTT. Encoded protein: CATSRTGMRGNTIYF.

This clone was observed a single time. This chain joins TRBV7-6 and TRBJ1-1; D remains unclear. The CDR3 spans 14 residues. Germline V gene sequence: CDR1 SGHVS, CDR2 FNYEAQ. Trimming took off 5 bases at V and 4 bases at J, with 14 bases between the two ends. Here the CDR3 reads CASSTLDGFTEAFF. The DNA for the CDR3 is TGTGCCAGCAGCACCCTAGACGGGTTCACTGAAGCTTTCTTT.

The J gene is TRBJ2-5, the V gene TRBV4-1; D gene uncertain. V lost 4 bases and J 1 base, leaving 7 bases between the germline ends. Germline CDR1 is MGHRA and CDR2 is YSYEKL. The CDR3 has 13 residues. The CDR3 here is CASSPRPQETQYF. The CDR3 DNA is TGCGCCAGCAGCCCCCGGCCCCAAGAGACCCAGTACTTC.

CDR3 bases: TGCGCCAGCAGCATTGATCTGAGAACCTACGAGCAGTACTTC. Translation gives CASSIDLRTYEQYF. The chain uses TRBV5-1 and TRBJ2-7; D is uncertain. Germline V gives CDR1 SGHRS, CDR2 YFSETQ. The CDR3 has 14 residues. V was cut by 4 bases and J by 2 bases, with 13 bases left in between. The full variable domain, completed using reference TRBV5-1 and TRBJ2-7, is KAGVTQTPRYLIKTRGQQVTLSCSPISGHRSVSWYQQTPGQGLQFLFEYFSETQRNKGNFPGRFSGRQFSNSRSEMNVSTLELGDSALYLCASSIDLRTYEQYFGPGTRLTVT.

The DNA for the CDR3 is TGTGCCAGCAGCGTAGAAACAGGCTCTTCCGAGCAGTACTTC. This gives the protein CASSVETGSSEQYF. The chain recombines TRBV9 with TRBJ2-7; possible D gene TRBD1, 5 bases. The germline gives CDR1 SGDLS, CDR2 YYNGEE. The CDR3 is 14 amino acids. Trimming cost V 0 bases and J 6 bases, with 13 bases left between them.

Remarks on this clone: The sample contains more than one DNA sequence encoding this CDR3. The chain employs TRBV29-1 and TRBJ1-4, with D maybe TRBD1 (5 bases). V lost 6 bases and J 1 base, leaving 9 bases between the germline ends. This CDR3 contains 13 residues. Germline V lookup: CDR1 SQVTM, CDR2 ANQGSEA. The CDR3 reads CSVGGGTNEKLFF. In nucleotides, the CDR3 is TGCAGCGTGGGGGGGGGAACTAATGAAAAACTGTTTTTT.